This paragraph covers one T cell receptor beta chain sequence. No antigen is known for it. The source of the sample is a study of cytomegalovirus exposure and HLA in healthy donors. After removal of 0 bases from V and 6 bases from J, the junction contained 6 bases not matched to a gene. This CDR3 has 16 residues. CDR1 is MNHEY, CDR2 SVGAGI, per germline. Findings and caveats of the study: A later look showed TCR association rates differing by HLA locus, highest for DRB1 and lowest for HLA-C.

PCR was performed using 60 Vbeta and 13 Jbeta primers. This table comes from immunoSEQ multiplex PCR, and its TCRdb copy is limited to in-frame clones, with some not included. The sample carries roughly 160,000 clones, 60% to 85% recorded once. Material: PBMCs. V usage is TRBV6-5 and J usage is TRBJ2-1; 9 bases line up with TRBD1. The clonotype comes from a woman aged 45-65 years in good health and CMV-seropositive. In DNA, the CDR3 is TGTGCCAGCAGTTACTCGATGGGACAGGGTGTCAATGAGCAGTTCTTC. It is translated as CASSYSMGQGVNEQFF.